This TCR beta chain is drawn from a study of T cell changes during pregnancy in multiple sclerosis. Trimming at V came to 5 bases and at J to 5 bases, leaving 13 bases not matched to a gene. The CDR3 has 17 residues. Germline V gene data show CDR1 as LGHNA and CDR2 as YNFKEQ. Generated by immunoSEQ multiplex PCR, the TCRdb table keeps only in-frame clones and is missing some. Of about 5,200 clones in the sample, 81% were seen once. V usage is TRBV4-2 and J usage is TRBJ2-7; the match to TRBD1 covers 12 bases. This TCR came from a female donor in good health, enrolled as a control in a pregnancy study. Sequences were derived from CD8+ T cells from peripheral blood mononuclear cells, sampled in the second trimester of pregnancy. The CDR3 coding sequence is TGTGCCAGCAGCTATACCGGACGGGGACAGGGGGCCGACGAGCAGTACTTC. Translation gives CASSYTGRGQGADEQYF.